Below, 22 T cell receptor beta chains from the same sample are listed, as sequenced in a study of a mutant IDH1 vaccine in newly diagnosed glioma listed by TCRdb under 2021. Libraries were made using the immunoSEQ multiplex PCR assay. Imported from immuneACCESS, the table was reduced by TCRdb to in-frame sequences with V and J called. These copies leave out some clones; in studies compared against another copy, an unresolved V gene accounts for under half, and the cause of the remainder is not known. This sample gives 37,000 or so clones in total; about four fifths of them show up just once. 24% of the sample comes from the top ten. Their recognized antigens are unknown. The time point label here, explained by the study, means: week 5, during vaccination. Every vaccine dose consisted of 300 ug of a 20-mer mutant IDH1 peptide in Montanide, administered subcutaneously together with topical imiquimod.

The sample here was PBMCs, taken from a glioma patient whose treatment included an IDH1 peptide vaccine. These receptors were collected from a man aged 25-45 years with glioma.

CDR3 protein: CASSLSRDSEQYF. DNA of the CDR3: TGCGCCAGCAGCTTGTCCCGGGACAGCGAGCAGTACTTC. V gene TRBV5-1 combines with J gene TRBJ2-7, with 7 bases lining up with TRBD1. The trim removed 1 base at V and 6 bases at J, leaving 4 bases unmatched. This CDR3 comprises 13 residues. CDR1 is SGHRS, CDR2 YFSETQ, per germline.

The chain combines TRBV4-1 with TRBJ2-7, with a tentative D call TRBD2 (6 bases). The CDR3 extends over 13 amino acids. Trimming cost V 4 bases and J 3 bases, with 10 bases left between them. Germline V CDR1 and CDR2: MGHRA, YSYEKL. CDR3 amino acids: CASSLRLDYEQYF. CDR3 DNA: TGCGCCAGCAGCCTCCGACTAGACTACGAGCAGTACTTC.

The chain links TRBV6-5 to TRBJ2-3; 9 bases match TRBD1. This CDR3 has 15 amino acids. V lost 2 bases and J lost 1; bases outside the gene matches: 1. The germline V gene encodes CDR1 MNHEY and CDR2 SVGAGI. The CDR3 nucleotides are TGTGCCAGCAGTTACCGGGACAGGGGCACAGATACGCAGTATTTT. Encoded protein: CASSYRDRGTDTQYF.

This chain uses TRBV29-1 with TRBJ1-2, with D perhaps matching TRBD1 (5 bases). Trimming stripped 3 bases from V and 3 bases from J, with 17 bases between. The CDR3 spans 15 residues. Germline V CDR1 and CDR2: SQVTM, ANQGSEA. CDR3 nucleotide sequence: TGCAGCGTTGAGGGGCAGGCCGAGGGGTACTATGGCTACACCTTC. Translated: CSVEGQAEGYYGYTF.

The V call is TRBV2, the J call TRBJ1-1, with D possibly being TRBD1 (5 bases). Germline CDR1 reads SNHLY; CDR2 reads FYNNEI. The CDR3 totals 17 residues. Trimming took off 1 base at V and 0 bases at J, with 15 bases between the two ends. The DNA for the CDR3 is TGTGCCAGCAGTGAAGAAGAGGCAGGGCCTATGAACACTGAAGCTTTCTTT. The encoded protein is CASSEEEAGPMNTEAFF.

This clone was picked up one time. This chain uses TRBV7-8 with TRBJ2-3, with 7 bases lining up with TRBD2. Germline-derived CDR1 and CDR2 are SGHVS and FQNEAQ. CDR3 length: 15 amino acids. V dropped 1 base and J dropped 1; count of bases not matched to a gene: 2. CDR3 amino acids: CASSLGGSGTDTQYF. Here the CDR3 DNA reads TGTGCCAGCAGCTTAGGCGGGAGCGGCACAGATACGCAGTATTTT.

The genes are TRBV29-1 and TRBJ2-7, with a weak D call TRBD2 (5 bases). Germline assignment: CDR1 SQVTM and CDR2 ANQGSEA. Trimming removed 3 bases at V and 2 bases at J, with 17 bases between. The CDR3 length is 15 residues. CDR3 in amino acids: CSVDDPLGETYEQYF. The DNA of the CDR3 is TGCAGCGTTGACGACCCCCTGGGAGAAACCTACGAGCAGTACTTC.

The V call is TRBV14, the J call TRBJ2-7; 10 bases line up with TRBD1. Trimming removed 3 bases from V and 3 bases from J; junction bases left unmatched: 8. This CDR3 is built from 16 residues. From germline, CDR1 is SGHDN and CDR2 FVKESK. DNA of the CDR3: TGTGCCAGCAGCCATTTCCCTGGACAGGGGGACTACGAGCAGTACTTC. Translating gives CASSHFPGQGDYEQYF.

This CDR3 is CASSESIAGVNGYTF. CDR3 DNA sequence: TGCGCCAGCAGTGAGTCGATCGCCGGGGTAAATGGCTACACCTTC. The V call is TRBV10-1, the J call TRBJ1-2; unclear D gene. The CDR3 is 15 residues long. With 0 bases removed from V and 6 bases from J, the gap between germline ends came to 14 bases. Per the germline V gene, CDR1 is WNHNN and CDR2 is SYGVQD (reference sequence).

The chain couples TRBV4-3 to TRBJ2-2; 16 nucleotides match TRBD2. J was trimmed by 8 bases and V by 0 bases; bases with no gene match: 9. The germline gives CDR1 LGHNA, CDR2 YSLEER. The CDR3 is made up of 19 amino acids. The CDR3 loop reads CASSQDLGTSGGAGGELFF. The CDR3 region has the DNA TGCGCCAGCAGCCAAGATCTGGGGACTAGCGGGGGGGCCGGAGGGGAGCTGTTTTTT.

This sequence joins TRBV19 and TRBJ1-2; a weak D match, TRBD1 (5 bases). This CDR3 contains 13 residues. Per germline, CDR1 LNHDA and CDR2 SQIVND (reference sequence). Trimming pared 4 bases from V and 3 bases from J, leaving 9 bases between. The CDR3 sequence: CASSTREDYGYTF. CDR3 sequence (DNA): TGTGCCAGTAGTACCAGGGAGGACTATGGCTACACCTTC. Drawing the rest from reference TRBV19 and TRBJ1-2, the complete variable domain is DGGITQSPKYLFRKEGQNVTLSCEQNLNHDAMYWYRQDPGQGLRLIYYSQIVNDFQKGDIAEGYSVSREKKESFPLTVTSAQKNPTAFYLCASSTREDYGYTFGSGTRLTVV.

The chain employs TRBV27 and TRBJ2-3; D remains ambiguous. This CDR3 spans 15 amino acids. V lost 10 bases and J lost 1, with 18 bases in between. Germline V CDR1 and CDR2: MNHEY, SMNVEV (reference sequence). The CDR3 DNA is TGTGCCACTCTTCCGGACGGTCTGGGCACAGATACGCAGTATTTT. Translating it yields CATLPDGLGTDTQYF.

This chain uses TRBV4-1 with TRBJ2-7; 7 positions agree with TRBD2. CDR1 and CDR2 (germline): MGHRA, YSYEKL. The CDR3 extends over 14 amino acids. Trimming at V came to 0 bases and at J to 5 bases, leaving 4 bases not matched to a gene. CDR3 nucleotides: TGCGCCAGCAGCCAAGATCCGGGGACTAACGAGCAGTACTTC. The encoded protein is CASSQDPGTNEQYF.

V and J are TRBV4-1 and TRBJ1-5; D remains unclear. The CDR3 runs to 16 residues. V was shortened by 0 bases and J by 5 bases, with 14 bases between the two germline ends. From germline, CDR1 is MGHRA and CDR2 YSYEKL. The CDR3 loop is CASSQDMSYRHQPQHF. CDR3 coding DNA: TGCGCCAGCAGCCAAGATATGTCGTACAGACATCAGCCCCAGCATTTT.

This chain connects TRBV7-3 to TRBJ2-7; 11 bases line up with TRBD1. The CDR3 contains 15 residues. The junction had 9 bases not matched to a gene; V was cut back by 5 bases and J by 6 bases. CDR1 SGHTA and CDR2 FQGTGA come from the germline V gene. The CDR3 loop reads CASSQPGQGGFEQYF. The CDR3 bases are TGTGCCAGCAGCCAACCGGGACAGGGGGGGTTCGAGCAGTACTTC.

The chain couples TRBV12-5 to TRBJ1-1; D is uncertain. From germline, CDR1 is LGHNT and CDR2 FRNRAP. The CDR3 is 17 residues long. V lost 2 bases to trimming and J lost 3 bases, with 19 bases between them. Here the CDR3 DNA reads TGTGCTAGTGGTTTGTCTTATTTCGAGGGCGGGGACACTGAAGCTTTCTTT. Protein product: CASGLSYFEGGDTEAFF.

V usage is TRBV10-3 and J usage is TRBJ2-1, with 9 bases lining up with TRBD2. With 7 bases clipped from V and 3 bases from J, the junction kept 4 bases outside the gene matches. The CDR3 has 14 residues. Germline V gene data show CDR1 as ENHRY and CDR2 as SYGVKD. CDR3 residues: CAIKSSGVYNEQFF. The CDR3 DNA follows: TGTGCCATCAAGTCTAGCGGGGTCTACAATGAGCAGTTCTTC.

This clone was seen more than once but under ten times. This chain connects TRBV6-5 to TRBJ1-1; perhaps TRBD1 as D (6 bases). V gave up 2 bases and J gave up 12 bases, with 25 bases separating them. This CDR3 has 16 amino acids. Germline CDR1 reads MNHEY; CDR2 reads SVGAGI. The DNA of the CDR3 is TGTGCCAGCAGTTACACTCGAGGACCGGACAGAGCGCCAACTTTCTTT. Encoded protein: CASSYTRGPDRAPTFF.

V is TRBV5-1 and J is TRBJ2-1, with unresolved D. The CDR3 extends over 15 amino acids. Trimming cost V 0 bases and J 0 bases, with 7 bases left between them. Germline values: CDR1 SGHRS, CDR2 YFSETQ. The CDR3 sequence is CASSLAASSYNEQFF. Here the CDR3 DNA reads TGCGCCAGCAGCTTGGCCGCCAGCTCCTACAATGAGCAGTTCTTC.

The rearrangement uses TRBV7-9 and TRBJ1-1; tentative D call: TRBD1 (6 bases). Germline CDR1 SEHNR, CDR2 FQNEAQ (reference sequence). CDR3 length equals 14 residues. With 3 bases removed from V and 6 bases from J, the gap between germline ends came to 14 bases. CDR3 residues: CASSFSTGGPEAFF. CDR3 DNA: TGTGCCAGCAGCTTCAGTACGGGGGGCCCTGAAGCTTTCTTT.

This clone has more than one count but fewer than ten. The chain employs TRBV30 and TRBJ1-1, with D maybe TRBD1 (5 bases). The CDR3 consists of 12 residues. Germline CDR1 GTSNPN, CDR2 SVGIG (reference sequence). V gave up 5 bases and J gave up 0 bases, with 7 bases separating them. CDR3 sequence (DNA): TGTGCCTGGCTGGGACTGAACACTGAAGCTTTCTTT. It specifies CAWLGLNTEAFF.

This clone was picked up a small number of times. The V gene is TRBV30, the J gene TRBJ1-1, with unresolved D. V was clipped by 0 bases and J by 1 base, with 9 bases between them. Per the germline V gene, CDR1 is GTSNPN and CDR2 is SVGIG (reference sequence). CDR3 length equals 14 residues. CDR3 bases: TGTGCCTGGAGTGTAACACACGGGAACACTGAAGCTTTCTTT. Its translation is CAWSVTHGNTEAFF.